This T cell receptor (beta chain) was obtained from a study of blood T cell repertoires in COVID-19. The length of the CDR3 is 16 residues. Germline assignment: CDR1 LGHNA and CDR2 YNFKEQ. J gave up 3 bases and V 4 bases, and 9 bases lay outside the gene matches. Clones were read by immunoSEQ multiplex PCR, and TCRdb kept only the in-frame ones, dropping some. Here the sample spans under 200,000 clones, around 80% being singletons. This sequence was found in a woman aged 55-69 years with acute or convalescent COVID-19. The sequencing sample was made of peripheral blood. This chain uses TRBV4-2 with TRBJ1-5, with TRBD1 matching over 7 bases. The CDR3 nucleotides are TGTGCCAGCAGCCCGGAATACAGGGGCCCCAATCAGCCCCAGCATTTT. Protein product: CASSPEYRGPNQPQHF.